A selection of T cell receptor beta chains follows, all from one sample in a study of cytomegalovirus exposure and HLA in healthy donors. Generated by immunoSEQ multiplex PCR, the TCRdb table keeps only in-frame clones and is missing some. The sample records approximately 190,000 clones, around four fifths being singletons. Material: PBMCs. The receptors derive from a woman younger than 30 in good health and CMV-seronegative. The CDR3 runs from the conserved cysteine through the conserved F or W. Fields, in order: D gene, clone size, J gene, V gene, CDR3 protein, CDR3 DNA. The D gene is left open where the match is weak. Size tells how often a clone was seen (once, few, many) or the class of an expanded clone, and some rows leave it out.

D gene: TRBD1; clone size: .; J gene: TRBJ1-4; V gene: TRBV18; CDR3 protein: CASSPRQGRNEKLFF; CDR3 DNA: TGTGCCAGCTCACCACGACAGGGGAGGAATGAAAAACTGTTTTTT
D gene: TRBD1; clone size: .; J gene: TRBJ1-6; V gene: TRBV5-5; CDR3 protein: CASSLQGDNSPLHF; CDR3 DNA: TGTGCCAGCAGCTTACAGGGGGATAATTCACCCCTCCACTTT
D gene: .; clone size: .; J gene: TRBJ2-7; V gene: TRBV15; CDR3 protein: CATSTELSSYEQYF; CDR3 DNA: TGTGCCACCAGTACCGAACTTAGCTCCTACGAGCAGTACTTC
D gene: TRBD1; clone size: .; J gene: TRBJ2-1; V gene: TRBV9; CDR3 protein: CASSVSVRDSGFDEQFF; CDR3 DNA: TGTGCCAGCAGCGTTTCGGTCCGGGACAGTGGGTTCGATGAGCAGTTCTTC
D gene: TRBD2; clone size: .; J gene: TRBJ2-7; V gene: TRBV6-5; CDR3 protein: CASSYSSGSYEQYF; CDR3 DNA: TGTGCCAGCAGTTACTCGAGCGGGAGTTACGAGCAGTACTTC
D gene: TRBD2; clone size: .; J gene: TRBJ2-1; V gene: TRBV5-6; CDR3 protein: CASKLAGGYNEQFF; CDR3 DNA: TGTGCCAGTAAACTAGCGGGAGGGTACAATGAGCAGTTCTTC
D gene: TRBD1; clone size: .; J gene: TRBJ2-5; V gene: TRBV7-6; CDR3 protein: CASSPGVGGWEQYF; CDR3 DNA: TGTGCCAGCAGCCCCGGAGTAGGGGGCTGGGAGCAGTACTTC
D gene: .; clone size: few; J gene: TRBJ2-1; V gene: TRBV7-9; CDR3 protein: CASSRRDLNEQFF; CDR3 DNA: TGTGCCAGCAGCCGTCGGGACTTAAATGAGCAGTTCTTC
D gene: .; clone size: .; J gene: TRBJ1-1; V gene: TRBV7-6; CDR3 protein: CASSSRTDEAFF; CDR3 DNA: TGTGCCAGCAGCTCCCGGACAGATGAAGCTTTCTTT
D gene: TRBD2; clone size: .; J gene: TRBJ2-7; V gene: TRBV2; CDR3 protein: CASSEVFRTSGSPYEQYF; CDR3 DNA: TGTGCCAGCAGTGAAGTATTTAGGACTAGCGGGAGCCCCTACGAGCAGTACTTC
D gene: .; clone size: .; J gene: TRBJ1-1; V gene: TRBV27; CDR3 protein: CASSTRDADTEAFF; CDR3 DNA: TGTGCCAGCAGTACTAGAGATGCGGACACTGAAGCTTTCTTT
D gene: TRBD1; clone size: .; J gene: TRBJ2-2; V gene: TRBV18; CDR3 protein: CASSSGQGGTGELFF; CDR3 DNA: TGTGCCAGCTCGTCGGGACAGGGGGGCACCGGGGAGCTGTTTTTT
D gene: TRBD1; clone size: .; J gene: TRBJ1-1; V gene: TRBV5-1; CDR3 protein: CASSQNRDRGNTEAFF; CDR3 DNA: TGCGCCAGCAGTCAAAACCGGGACAGGGGGAACACTGAAGCTTTCTTT
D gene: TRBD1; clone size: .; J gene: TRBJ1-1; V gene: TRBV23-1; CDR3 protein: CASSPSSDRVAFF; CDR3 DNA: TGCGCCAGCAGTCCCAGTTCGGACAGGGTAGCTTTCTTT
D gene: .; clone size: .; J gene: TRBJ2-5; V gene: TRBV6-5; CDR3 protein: CASSYSTGYQETQYF; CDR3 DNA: TGTGCCAGCAGTTACTCGACTGGCTATCAAGAGACCCAGTACTTC
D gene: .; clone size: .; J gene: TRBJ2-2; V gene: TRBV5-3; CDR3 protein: CGNTENTGELFF; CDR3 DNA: TGTGGGAATACAGAGAACACCGGGGAGCTGTTTTTT
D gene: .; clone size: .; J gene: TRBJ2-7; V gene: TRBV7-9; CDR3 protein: CASSLATSDYEQYF; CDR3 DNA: TGTGCCAGCAGCTTAGCTACCAGTGACTACGAGCAGTACTTC
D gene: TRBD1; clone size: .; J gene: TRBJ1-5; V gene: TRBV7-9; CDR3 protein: CASSDRGDHQPQHF; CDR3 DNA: TGTGCCAGCAGCGACAGGGGGGATCATCAGCCCCAGCATTTT
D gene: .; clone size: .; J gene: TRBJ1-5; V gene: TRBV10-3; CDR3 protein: CAISGGGQPQHF; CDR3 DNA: TGTGCCATCAGTGGAGGAGGGCAGCCCCAGCATTTT
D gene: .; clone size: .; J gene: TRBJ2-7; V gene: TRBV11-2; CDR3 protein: CASRSIRGPEQYF; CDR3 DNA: TGTGCCAGCAGGTCGATAAGGGGTCCCGAGCAGTACTTC
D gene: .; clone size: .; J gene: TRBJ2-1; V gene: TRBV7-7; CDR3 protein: CASSRRQDNEQFF; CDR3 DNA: TGTGCCAGCAGCCGCAGACAGGACAATGAGCAGTTCTTC
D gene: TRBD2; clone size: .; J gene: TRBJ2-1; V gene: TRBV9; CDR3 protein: CASSVGASGNSYNEQFF; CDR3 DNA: TGTGCCAGCAGCGTAGGGGCTAGCGGGAACTCCTACAATGAGCAGTTCTTC
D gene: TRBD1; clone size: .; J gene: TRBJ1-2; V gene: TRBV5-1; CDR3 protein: CASSEQGAYGYTF; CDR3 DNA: TGCGCCAGCAGCGAACAGGGGGCGTATGGCTACACCTTC
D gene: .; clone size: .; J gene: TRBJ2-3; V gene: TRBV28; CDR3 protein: CASASIDTQYF; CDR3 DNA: TGTGCCAGCGCCAGTATAGATACGCAGTATTTT
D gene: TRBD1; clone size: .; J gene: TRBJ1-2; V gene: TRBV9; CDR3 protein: CASSTGQAYGYTF; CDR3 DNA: TGTGCCAGCAGCACGGGACAGGCCTATGGCTACACCTTC
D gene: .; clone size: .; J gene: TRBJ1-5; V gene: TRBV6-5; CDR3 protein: CASSDDRREPQHF; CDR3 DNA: TGTGCCAGCAGTGATGACCGCCGGGAGCCCCAGCATTTT
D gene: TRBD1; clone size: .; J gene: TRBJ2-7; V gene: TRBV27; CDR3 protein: CASSLGTGGSYEQYF; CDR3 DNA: TGTGCCAGCAGTTTAGGGACAGGGGGCAGCTACGAGCAGTACTTC
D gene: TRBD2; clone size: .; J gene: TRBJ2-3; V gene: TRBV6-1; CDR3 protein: CASSEGAGLAGGGTDTQYF; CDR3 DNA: TGTGCCAGCAGTGAAGGTGCGGGACTAGCGGGGGGGGGCACAGATACGCAGTATTTT
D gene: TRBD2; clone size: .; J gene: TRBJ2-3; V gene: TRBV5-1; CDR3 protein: CASSLANSGGALDTQYF; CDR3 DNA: TGCGCCAGCAGCCTGGCGAATAGCGGGGGGGCCTTAGATACGCAGTATTTT
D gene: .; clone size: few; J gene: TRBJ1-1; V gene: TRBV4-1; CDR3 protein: CASSQDEGRYTEAFF; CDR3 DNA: TGCGCCAGCAGCCAAGATGAGGGGAGGTACACTGAAGCTTTCTTT
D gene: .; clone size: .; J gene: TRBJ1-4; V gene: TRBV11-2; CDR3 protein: CASSQNGPGQFF; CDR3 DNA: TGTGCCAGCAGCCAGAACGGACCGGGACAGTTTTTT
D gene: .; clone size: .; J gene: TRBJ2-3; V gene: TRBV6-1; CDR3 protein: CASSEWGRGEDTQYF; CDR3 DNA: TGTGCCAGCAGTGAATGGGGCAGGGGAGAAGATACGCAGTATTTT
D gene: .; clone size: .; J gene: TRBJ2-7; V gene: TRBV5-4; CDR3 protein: CASSLVGLKDEQYF; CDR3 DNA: TGTGCCAGCAGCTTGGTGGGCCTCAAAGACGAGCAGTACTTC
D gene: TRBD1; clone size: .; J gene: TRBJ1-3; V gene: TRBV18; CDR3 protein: CASSSDRAASGNTIYF; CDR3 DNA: TGTGCCAGCTCATCGGACAGGGCAGCCTCTGGAAACACCATATATTTT
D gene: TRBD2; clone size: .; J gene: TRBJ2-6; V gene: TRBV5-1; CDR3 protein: CASSLVAGTSGLSGANVLTF; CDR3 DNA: TGCGCCAGCAGCTTGGTCGCCGGGACTAGCGGTCTCTCTGGGGCCAACGTCCTGACTTTC
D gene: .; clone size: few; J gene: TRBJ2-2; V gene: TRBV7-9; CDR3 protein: CASSSLPAGELFF; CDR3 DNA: TGTGCCAGCAGCTCCCTGCCGGCCGGGGAGCTGTTTTTT
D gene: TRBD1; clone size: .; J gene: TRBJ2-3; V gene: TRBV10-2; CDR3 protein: CASSEGQGAADTQYF; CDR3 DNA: TGCGCCAGCAGTGAAGGGCAGGGGGCGGCAGATACGCAGTATTTT
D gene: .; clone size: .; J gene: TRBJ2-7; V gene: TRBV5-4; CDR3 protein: CASSFGGDYEQYF; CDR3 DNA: TGTGCCAGCAGCTTTGGAGGGGACTACGAGCAGTACTTC
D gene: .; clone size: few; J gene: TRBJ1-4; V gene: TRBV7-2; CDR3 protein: CASSYDSGNEKLFF; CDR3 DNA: TGTGCCAGCAGCTACGACAGCGGGAATGAAAAACTGTTTTTT
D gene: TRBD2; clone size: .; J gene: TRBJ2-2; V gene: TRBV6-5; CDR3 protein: CATRGGEYTGELFF; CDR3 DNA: TGTGCCACCCGCGGGGGGGAATACACCGGGGAGCTGTTTTTT
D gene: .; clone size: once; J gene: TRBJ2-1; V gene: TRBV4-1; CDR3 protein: CASSQDRGTSSYNEQFF; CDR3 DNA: TGCGCCAGCAGCCAAGATCGGGGTACTAGCTCCTACAATGAGCAGTTCTTC
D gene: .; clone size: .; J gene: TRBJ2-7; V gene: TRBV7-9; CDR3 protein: CASSFSQAIYEQYF; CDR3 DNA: TGTGCCAGCAGCTTTTCCCAGGCCATCTACGAGCAGTACTTC
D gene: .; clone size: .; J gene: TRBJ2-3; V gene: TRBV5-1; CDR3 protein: CASSLVMGASTDTQYF; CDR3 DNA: TGCGCCAGCAGCTTGGTTATGGGGGCGAGCACAGATACGCAGTATTTT
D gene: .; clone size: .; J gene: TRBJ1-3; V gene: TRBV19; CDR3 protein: CASSMAGVSGNTIYF; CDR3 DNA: TGTGCCAGTAGTATGGCAGGTGTCTCTGGAAACACCATATATTTT
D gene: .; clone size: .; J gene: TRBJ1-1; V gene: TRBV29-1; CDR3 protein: CSALTVMNTEAFF; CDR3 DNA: TGCAGCGCACTGACAGTAATGAACACTGAAGCTTTCTTT
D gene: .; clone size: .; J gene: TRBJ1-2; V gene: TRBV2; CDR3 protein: CAVVSRTNYGYTF; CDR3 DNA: TGTGCCGTCGTGTCGAGGACTAACTATGGCTACACCTTC
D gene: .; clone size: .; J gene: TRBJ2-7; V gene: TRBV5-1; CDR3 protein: CASSLEKRASAYEQYF; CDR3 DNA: TGCGCCAGCAGCTTGGAAAAGCGGGCATCTGCCTACGAGCAGTACTTC
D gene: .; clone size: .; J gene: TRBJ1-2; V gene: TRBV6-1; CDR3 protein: CASRMSSNYGYIF; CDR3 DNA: TGTGCCAGCAGGATGTCGTCTAACTATGGCTACATCTTC
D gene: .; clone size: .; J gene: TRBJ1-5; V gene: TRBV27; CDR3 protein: CASSFVGQGNQPQHF; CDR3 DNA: TGTGCCAGCAGTTTTGTGGGGCAGGGCAATCAGCCCCAGCATTTT
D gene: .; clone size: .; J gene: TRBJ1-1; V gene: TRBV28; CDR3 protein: CASSRGSKSTEAFF; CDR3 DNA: TGTGCCAGCAGCAGGGGCTCGAAGTCCACTGAAGCTTTCTTT
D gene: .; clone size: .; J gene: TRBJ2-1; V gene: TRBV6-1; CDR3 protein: CASHGEGVSYNEQFF; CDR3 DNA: TGTGCCAGCCACGGGGAGGGGGTGTCCTACAATGAGCAGTTCTTC